These 12 T cell receptor beta chains originate from one sample sequenced in a study of long-term antiretroviral therapy in people with HIV. Assay version v3.0 of immunoSEQ was used, and it was run at survey level. Profiled with immunoSEQ multiplex PCR; TCRdb holds only in-frame clones, not every one. The data hold under 45,000 clones, with about 95% observed a single time. The sample in question was unsorted PBMCs, obtained 9.2 years after starting antiretroviral therapy. The receptors originated from a young man with HIV.

This chain connects TRBV6-1 to TRBJ1-1; a weak D match, TRBD1 (6 bases). The CDR3 covers 14 residues. Trimming removed 5 bases at V and 4 bases at J, with 14 bases between. The germline V gene has CDR1 MNHNS and CDR2 SASEGT. CDR3 nucleotide sequence: TGTGCCAGCAGTACCGTTGGACAGTCCACTGAAGCTTTCTTT. Protein sequence: CASSTVGQSTEAFF.

This sequence joins TRBV28 and TRBJ2-7; TRBD1 might be the D (5 bases). The germline V gene encodes CDR1 MDHEN and CDR2 SYDVKM. The V end lost 5 bases, the J end lost 6 bases, and 14 bases lay between the germline ends. This CDR3 comprises 13 residues. The CDR3 coding sequence is TGTGCCAGCAGTCTCAGGGCCCCGGGCGAGCAGTACGTC. Translating it yields CASSLRAPGEQYV.

The V call is TRBV7-2, the J call TRBJ1-2; D unresolved. The CDR3 covers 14 residues. V lost 1 base and J lost 2, with 8 bases in between. Per germline, CDR1 SGHTA and CDR2 FQGNSA. CDR3: CASSLGAGNYGYTF. For the CDR3, the DNA is TGTGCCAGCAGCTTAGGAGCCGGGAACTATGGCTACACCTTC.

The chain uses TRBV30 and TRBJ1-5; D gene unclear. The germline gives CDR1 GTSNPN, CDR2 SVGIG (reference sequence). V was trimmed by 2 bases and J by 5 bases, leaving 13 bases between them. The CDR3 loop spans 14 amino acids. CDR3 in DNA: TGTGCCTGGAGTCCCTGGGAGGGTTATCAGCCCCAGCATTTT. It translates to CAWSPWEGYQPQHF.

The chain uses TRBV7-8 and TRBJ1-1, with 9 bases identical to TRBD1. The V and J ends lost 1 base and 4 bases, in that order; junction bases with no gene match: 4. The CDR3 sequence is 15 residues long. Germline lookup yields CDR1 SGHVS and CDR2 FQNEAQ. The DNA of the CDR3 is TGTGCCAGCAGCTTAGGGGACAGGGCGAGCACTGAAGCTTTCTTT. As protein: CASSLGDRASTEAFF.

With respect to this clone: One end of the junction varies from germline; a read error may be responsible. The chain joins TRBV6-1 to TRBJ2-7; 9 bases map to TRBD1. This CDR3 is 15 amino acids long. Germline lookup yields CDR1 MNHNS and CDR2 SASEGT. The CDR3 region is CASSLDRGLPYEQYF. CDR3 sequence (DNA): TGTGCAAGCAGCTTGGACAGGGGCCTACCCTACGAGCAGTACTTC.

The rearrangement uses TRBV9 and TRBJ1-3, with D possibly matching TRBD1 (6 bases). The CDR3 consists of 16 residues. Between the trimmed V and J ends, which lost 4 bases and 4 bases, there was a span of 18 bases. The germline gives CDR1 SGDLS, CDR2 YYNGEE. CDR3 coding DNA: TGTGCCAGCAGCCCGAGAACAGGGATGGAAGGAAACACCATATATTTT. It yields the protein CASSPRTGMEGNTIYF.

The V call is TRBV5-6, the J call TRBJ1-2; 7 positions agree with TRBD1. The CDR3 contains 14 residues. Looked up from germline, CDR1 is SGHDT and CDR2 is YYEEEE. The ends lost 1 base at V and 7 bases at J; junction bases unmatched: 7. The CDR3 DNA follows: TGTGCCAGCAGCTTGAGGAGGGGGCATTCTGGCTACACCTTC. As protein: CASSLRRGHSGYTF.

CDR3 region: CASRSGTGAMNTEAFF. CDR3 DNA: TGTGCCAGCAGATCGGGGACAGGGGCGATGAACACTGAAGCTTTCTTT. This chain uses TRBV27 with TRBJ1-1, with 10 positions matching TRBD1. The CDR3 consists of 16 residues. Unmatched junction bases numbered 7, after V lost 6 bases and J lost 0 bases. CDR1 and CDR2 from the germline V gene are MNHEY and SMNVEV (reference sequence).

The chain is built from TRBV10-3 and TRBJ2-1, with 9 bases identical to TRBD2. CDR3 length: 17 amino acids. Germline V lookup: CDR1 ENHRY, CDR2 SYGVKD. J was trimmed by 5 bases and V by 0 bases; bases with no gene match: 8. The DNA for the CDR3 is TGTGCCATCAGTGAGTCTCAAGCTAGCGGGGATCACAATGAGCAGTTCTTC. It is translated as CAISESQASGDHNEQFF.

V gene TRBV5-1 combines with J gene TRBJ1-3; D possibly corresponds to TRBD1 (6 bases). CDR3 length: 17 amino acids. Germline loops: CDR1 SGHRS, CDR2 YFSETQ. V gave up 0 bases and J gave up 0 bases, with 13 bases separating them. The CDR3 DNA is TGCGCCAGCAGCTTGGCCTTCAGGGGAGACTCTGGAAACACCATATATTTT. This sequence encodes CASSLAFRGDSGNTIYF.

The V call is TRBV30, the J call TRBJ1-3, with unresolved D. V was pared by 7 bases and J by 0 bases, with 13 bases between. The CDR3 is 14 residues long. CDR1 GTSNPN and CDR2 SVGIG come from the germline V gene (reference sequence). CDR3 coding DNA: TGTGCCTACCGAGGGTATATCTCTGGAAACACCATATATTTT. Translation gives CAYRGYISGNTIYF.